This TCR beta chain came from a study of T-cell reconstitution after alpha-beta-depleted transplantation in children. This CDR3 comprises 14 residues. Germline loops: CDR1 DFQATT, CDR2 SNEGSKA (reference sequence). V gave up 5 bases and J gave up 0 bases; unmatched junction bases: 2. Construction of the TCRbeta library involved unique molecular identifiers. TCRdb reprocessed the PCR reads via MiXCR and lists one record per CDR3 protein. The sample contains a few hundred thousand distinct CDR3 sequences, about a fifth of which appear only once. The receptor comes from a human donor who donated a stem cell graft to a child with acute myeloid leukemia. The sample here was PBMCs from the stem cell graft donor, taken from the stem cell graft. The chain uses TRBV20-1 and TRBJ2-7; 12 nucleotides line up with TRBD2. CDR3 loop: CSASTSGSSYEQYF. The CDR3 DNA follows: TGCAGTGCTTCGACTAGCGGGAGCTCCTACGAGCAGTACTTC.